This entry lists 26 T cell receptor beta chains sequenced from one sample in a study of CD8 T cells in ankylosing spondylitis. TCRdb fed the 5' RACE reads into MiXCR, producing one record per CDR3 protein. The sample lists fewer than 250,000 distinct CDR3 sequences; roughly 10% were seen once. Material for sequencing was blood, either unsorted or a sorted T cell fraction (not recorded which). The origin of the receptors is a male donor with ankylosing spondylitis or in good health (not recorded which).

Remarks on this clonotype: This clone may be a read error of a much larger clone one base away. This rearrangement joins TRBV20-1 to TRBJ2-1, with D possibly matching TRBD2 (5 bases). The CDR3 extends over 13 amino acids. Germline V gene lookup returns CDR1 DFQATT and CDR2 SNEGSKA (reference sequence). Trimming took 6 bases from V and 7 from J, leaving 16 bases between them. For the CDR3, the DNA is TGCAGTGCCCCCGCGTCAAGGGAGAATGAGCAGTTCTTC. It codes for CSAPASRENEQFF.

This rearrangement joins TRBV18 to TRBJ2-7; TRBD1 aligns across 8 bases. The CDR3 sequence is 15 residues long. Unmatched junction bases numbered 9, after V lost 3 bases and J lost 5 bases. CDR1 and CDR2 (germline): KGHSH, LQKENI. CDR3 in amino acids: CASSPLRDRFDEQYF. For the CDR3, the DNA is TGTGCCAGCTCACCGCTCCGGGACAGGTTTGACGAGCAGTACTTC. Filled out from reference TRBV18 and TRBJ2-7, the complete variable domain reads NAGVMQNPRHLVRRRGQEARLRCSPMKGHSHVYWYRQLPEEGLKFMVYLQKENIIDESGMPKERFSAEFPKEGPSILRIQQVVRGDSAAYFCASSPLRDRFDEQYFGPGTRLTVT.

Many counts were recorded for this clonotype. The chain recombines TRBV5-1 with TRBJ2-2; D is undetermined. Trimming removed 2 bases at V and 7 bases at J, with 6 bases between. CDR3 length equals 12 residues. CDR1 is SGHRS and CDR2 is YFSETQ in the germline V gene. The CDR3 is CASSFVGGELFF. The DNA for the CDR3 is TGCGCCAGCAGCTTCGTCGGCGGGGAGCTGTTTTTT. The full variable domain, rest sourced from reference TRBV5-1 and TRBJ2-2, is KAGVTQTPRYLIKTRGQQVTLSCSPISGHRSVSWYQQTPGQGLQFLFEYFSETQRNKGNFPGRFSGRQFSNSRSEMNVSTLELGDSALYLCASSFVGGELFFGEGSRLTVL.

This clonotype has at least ten counts. CDR3 nucleotides: TGTGCCAGCAGCCAAGGGACAGCGAACACCGGGGAGCTGTTTTTT. Translation gives CASSQGTANTGELFF. The chain uses TRBV3-1 and TRBJ2-2, with TRBD1 as a possible D gene (6 bases). CDR1 is LGHDT and CDR2 is YNNKEL in the germline V gene (reference sequence). This CDR3 spans 15 amino acids. V shed 1 base and J shed 0 bases, with 6 bases lying between them.

This clonotype occurred many times. The chain links TRBV6-5 to TRBJ2-6; 10 bases align to TRBD2. This CDR3 is 18 amino acids long. V dropped 0 bases and J dropped 13; count of bases not matched to a gene: 15. Looked up from germline, CDR1 is MNHEY and CDR2 is SVGAGI. This chain's CDR3 is CASSYSGLAGATHRVLTF. The CDR3 DNA follows: TGTGCCAGCAGTTACTCCGGGCTAGCGGGAGCTACTCACCGGGTCCTGACTTTC.

This clonotype showed up many times. The chain employs TRBV4-1 and TRBJ1-3, with D tentatively TRBD1 (5 bases). This CDR3 has 14 amino acids. Germline CDR1 and CDR2: MGHRA and YSYEKL. With 3 bases removed from V and 0 bases from J, the gap between germline ends came to 6 bases. CDR3 residues: CASSQGVSGNTIYF. The DNA of the CDR3 is TGCGCCAGCAGCCAGGGGGTCTCTGGAAACACCATATATTTT.

In this sample, this clonotype turned up many times. The chain recombines TRBV10-3 with TRBJ2-5, with 9 bases that match TRBD2. With V trimmed by 6 bases and J by 2 bases, 16 bases remained unmatched. Per the germline V gene, CDR1 is ENHRY and CDR2 is SYGVKD. This CDR3 has 18 residues. CDR3 nucleotide sequence: TGTGCCATCAGGGGGTCGGCTAGCGGGACCCTCGAACAAGAGACCCAGTACTTC. Protein product: CAIRGSASGTLEQETQYF.

This clonotype was seen repeatedly, ten times or more. The genes are TRBV30 and TRBJ1-1; unclear D gene. The CDR3 length is 14 residues. Germline V gene lookup returns CDR1 GTSNPN and CDR2 SVGIG (reference sequence). Trimming shortened V by 4 bases and J by 4 bases, and 16 bases separated the two germline ends. The CDR3 DNA is TGTGCCTGGAAAGGAGACTTTGACGGCACTGAAGCTTTCTTT. It translates to CAWKGDFDGTEAFF.

This clonotype was observed at least ten times. V and J are TRBV7-2 and TRBJ1-1, with 7 bases fitting TRBD1. Losses at the gene ends were 3 bases for V and 7 bases for J; bases not matched to a gene: 11. The CDR3 is 15 amino acids. Germline values: CDR1 SGHTA, CDR2 FQGNSA. The CDR3 DNA reads as TGTGCCAGCAGCTTGGGCGGGACAGAAGCTTTTGAAGCTTTCTTT. It encodes CASSLGGTEAFEAFF.

This clonotype was recorded many times. The genes are TRBV5-1 and TRBJ2-1, with TRBD2 identical over 7 bases. The junction had 8 bases not matched to a gene; V was cut back by 4 bases and J by 1 base. The length of the CDR3 is 16 residues. CDR1 is SGHRS, CDR2 YFSETQ, per germline. In nucleotides, the CDR3 is TGCGCCAGCAGCCTCCTTGGGGGGGAGTCCTACAATGAGCAGTTCTTC. It codes for CASSLLGGESYNEQFF.

This clonotype was recorded many times. The J gene is TRBJ2-3, the V gene TRBV29-1; possible D gene TRBD2, 5 bases. The V end was cut by 4 bases, the J end by 0 bases, with 11 bases between. The CDR3 has 14 residues. The germline CDR1 and CDR2 sequences are SQVTM and ANQGSEA. CDR3 sequence reads: CSVANGGSTDTQYF. CDR3 nucleotide sequence: TGCAGCGTTGCGAATGGCGGGAGCACAGATACGCAGTATTTT.

Many counts were recorded for this clonotype. This sequence joins TRBV25-1 and TRBJ2-5, with D unclear. This CDR3 is built from 14 residues. Between the trimmed V and J ends, which lost 6 bases and 5 bases, there was a span of 16 bases. The germline gives CDR1 MGHDK, CDR2 SYGVNS. DNA for the CDR3: TGTGCCAGCAGCGAAACAGCCGTAGTGGAGACCCAGTACTTC. The encoded protein is CASSETAVVETQYF.

This clonotype came up many times. This sequence joins TRBV20-1 and TRBJ2-7; D unresolved. Germline CDR1 DFQATT, CDR2 SNEGSKA (reference sequence). CDR3 length equals 11 residues. V shed 7 bases and J shed 3 bases, with 10 bases lying between them. The CDR3 nucleotides are TGCAGTGGAGGCCAAATCTACGAGCAGTACTTC. Residues: CSGGQIYEQYF.

This clonotype occurred once. Just one base apart from a much larger clone, this may be a read error. This rearrangement joins TRBV25-1 to TRBJ2-1; 7 bases are a match to TRBD2. The germline V gene has CDR1 MGHDK and CDR2 SYGVNS. CDR3 size: 15 residues. Trimming took 8 bases from V and 8 from J; bases not matched to a gene: 15. The CDR3 DNA sequence: TGTGCCAGCGGACTAGTGGGGATGGCCCTTGATGAGCAGTTCTTC. It is translated as CASGLVGMALDEQFF.

Many counts were recorded for this clonotype. The chain is built from TRBV6-5 and TRBJ2-4; D is unclear. The V gene lost 2 bases and the J gene lost 3 bases, with 8 bases spanning the gap. This CDR3 region has 14 residues. Germline-derived CDR1 and CDR2 are MNHEY and SVGAGI. The CDR3 nucleotides read TGTGCCAGCAGTTACCGCATAGGCAAAAACATTCAGTACTTC. Amino acid sequence: CASSYRIGKNIQYF.

A few counts support this clonotype. V and J are TRBV7-2 and TRBJ2-7; D is ambiguous. Germline loops: CDR1 SGHTA, CDR2 FQGNSA. This CDR3 is 15 amino acids long. V lost 1 base to trimming and J lost 3 bases, with 13 bases between them. CDR3 coding DNA: TGTGCCAGCAGCTTAGAAGGGTCCCCCTACTACGAGCAGTACTTC. Translated, it gives CASSLEGSPYYEQYF.

The chain combines TRBV12-5 with TRBJ1-6; unclear D gene. The V end was cut by 1 base, the J end by 8 bases, with 9 bases between. Per germline, CDR1 LGHNT and CDR2 FRNRAP. The CDR3 covers 14 residues. In DNA, the CDR3 is TGTGCTAGTGGTTTGGAGGTTCGGGATTCACCCCTCCACTTT. Translation gives CASGLEVRDSPLHF.

This clonotype was seen ten or more times. The rearrangement links TRBV20-1 to TRBJ2-7; 7 bases fit TRBD2. Germline V lookup: CDR1 DFQATT, CDR2 SNEGSKA (reference sequence). The J segment lost 3 bases and the V segment lost 3 bases, leaving 5 bases of the junction unmatched. The CDR3 sequence is 13 residues long. CDR3 nucleotides: TGCAGTGCTAGGAGCGGGACCTTCTACGAGCAGTACTTC. Translated: CSARSGTFYEQYF.

In its sample, this clonotype was seen many times. V and J are TRBV12-3 or TRBV12-4 and TRBJ1-2, with 10 bases aligning to TRBD1. The CDR3 length is 14 residues. The V and J ends lost 2 bases and 6 bases, in that order; junction bases with no gene match: 3. CDR3 sequence (DNA): TGTGCCAGCAGTTTAAAGGGACAGGGGCATGGCTACACCTTC. Translated, it gives CASSLKGQGHGYTF.

This clonotype was recorded at least ten times. The J gene is TRBJ1-5, the V gene TRBV20-1; 7 nucleotides align to TRBD1. This CDR3 region has 14 residues. After removal of 6 bases from V and 5 bases from J, the junction contained 10 bases not matched to a gene. The germline CDR1 and CDR2 sequences are DFQATT and SNEGSKA (reference sequence). In nucleotides, the CDR3 is TGCAGTGCCTCCCTTGACAGGGACTATCAGCCCCAGCATTTT. It translates to CSASLDRDYQPQHF.

This clonotype was found many times. The rearrangement links TRBV20-1 to TRBJ2-1; 10 bases agree with TRBD2. The V gene end was trimmed by 4 bases and the J gene end by 7 bases; junction bases not matched to a gene: 16. CDR1 DFQATT and CDR2 SNEGSKA come from the germline V gene (reference sequence). CDR3 size: 17 residues. The CDR3 region is CSAKWASGGGTGNEQFF. DNA for the CDR3: TGCAGTGCTAAATGGGCTAGCGGGGGAGGTACAGGGAATGAGCAGTTCTTC.

Only a few counts were recorded for this clonotype. The chain links TRBV3-1 to TRBJ2-7; no reliable D call. Germline-derived CDR1 and CDR2 are LGHDT and YNNKEL (reference sequence). V gave up 5 bases and J gave up 0 bases, with 14 bases separating them. This CDR3 is built from 15 residues. CDR3 sequence (DNA): TGTGCCAGCAGCTTGACTTCATCAAGCTCCTACGAGCAGTACTTC. This encodes CASSLTSSSSYEQYF.

This clonotype was recorded at least ten times. Written as DNA, the CDR3 is TGTGCCAGCAGCGTAGCTCCAGGGGTGGCCGGGGAGCTGTTTTTT. The encoded protein is CASSVAPGVAGELFF. This chain connects TRBV9 to TRBJ2-2, with D perhaps TRBD1 (6 bases). This CDR3 has 15 amino acids. With 0 bases removed from V and 6 bases from J, the gap between germline ends came to 12 bases. Germline V CDR1 and CDR2: SGDLS, YYNGEE. The full variable domain, rest sourced from reference TRBV9 and TRBJ2-2, is DSGVTQTPKHLITATGQRVTLRCSPRSGDLSVYWYQQSLDQGLQFLIQYYNGEERAKGNILERFSAQQFPDLHSELNLSSLELGDSALYFCASSVAPGVAGELFFGEGSRLTVL.

This clonotype was seen ten or more times. V is TRBV7-8 and J is TRBJ2-2; D not certain. Trimming cost V 1 base and J 4 bases, with 16 bases left between them. The CDR3 length is 17 residues. Germline CDR1 reads SGHVS; CDR2 reads FQNEAQ. This chain's CDR3 is CASSLGRIPTGTGELFF. CDR3 DNA sequence: TGTGCCAGCAGCTTAGGACGGATCCCAACCGGCACCGGGGAGCTGTTTTTT.

There are many counts of this clonotype. The chain carries TRBV5-1 and TRBJ2-7; TRBD1 matches at 10 bases. The CDR3 has 15 amino acids. V dropped 0 bases and J dropped 4; count of bases not matched to a gene: 4. Per the germline V gene, CDR1 is SGHRS and CDR2 is YFSETQ. CDR3 loop: CASSLGGQGNYEQYF. The CDR3 coding sequence is TGCGCCAGCAGCTTGGGGGGACAGGGGAATTACGAGCAGTACTTC.

There are a few counts of this clonotype. The J gene is TRBJ2-7, the V gene TRBV12-3 or TRBV12-4, with 7 bases lining up with TRBD2. The CDR3 runs 12 residues. V gave up 3 bases and J gave up 5 bases; unmatched junction bases: 1. The CDR3 region is CASSLGGDEQYF. For the CDR3, the DNA is TGTGCCAGCAGTTTGGGGGGGGACGAGCAGTACTTC.